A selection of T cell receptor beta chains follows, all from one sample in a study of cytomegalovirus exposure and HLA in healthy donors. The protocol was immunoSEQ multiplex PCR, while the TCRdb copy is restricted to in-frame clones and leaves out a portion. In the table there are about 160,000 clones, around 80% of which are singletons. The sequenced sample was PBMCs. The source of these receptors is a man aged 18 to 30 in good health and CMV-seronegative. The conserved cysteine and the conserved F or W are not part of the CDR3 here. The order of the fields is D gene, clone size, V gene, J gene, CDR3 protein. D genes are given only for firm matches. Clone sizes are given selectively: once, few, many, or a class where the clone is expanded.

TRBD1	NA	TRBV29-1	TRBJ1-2	SVELQGARDAHPFYGYT
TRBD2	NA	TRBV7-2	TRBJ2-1	ASSSPLAGGPRNEQF
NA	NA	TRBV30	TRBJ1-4	AWSRQQAGRQLF
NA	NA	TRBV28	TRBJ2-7	ASSLSDYEQY
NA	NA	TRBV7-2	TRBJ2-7	ASSVSGPSYEQY
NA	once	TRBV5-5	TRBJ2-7	ASGFPSGNEQY
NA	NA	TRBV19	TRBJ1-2	ASSTPGQVYGYT
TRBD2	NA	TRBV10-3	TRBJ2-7	ATSSGGPGEQY
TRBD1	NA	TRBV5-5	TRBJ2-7	ASSSRQGPYEQY
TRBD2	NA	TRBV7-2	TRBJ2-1	ASSTRTSGRASNEQF
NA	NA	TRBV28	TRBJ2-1	ASRTDSYNEQF
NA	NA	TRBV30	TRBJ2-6	AWSSGEVNVLT
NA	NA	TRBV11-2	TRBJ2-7	ASSLVGGGDYEQY
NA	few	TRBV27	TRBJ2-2	ASRKLSPDTGELF
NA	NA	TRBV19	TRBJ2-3	ASSISQEQLGTQY
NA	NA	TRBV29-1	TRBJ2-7	SVEMEGDYSYEQY
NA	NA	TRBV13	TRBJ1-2	ASSLPENYGYT
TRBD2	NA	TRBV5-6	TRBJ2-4	ASSWGAGGAKNIQY
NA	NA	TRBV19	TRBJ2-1	ASSIVLYNEQF
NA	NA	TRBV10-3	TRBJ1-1	AISVRQGGGAEAF
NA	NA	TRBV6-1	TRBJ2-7	ASSPRGYEQY
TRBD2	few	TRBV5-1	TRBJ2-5	ASSKSSTSGGARETQY
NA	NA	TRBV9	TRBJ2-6	ASSVGADSGANVLT
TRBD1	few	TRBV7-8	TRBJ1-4	ASSDIPGQWNEKLF
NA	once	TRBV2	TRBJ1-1	ASSQGTIEAF
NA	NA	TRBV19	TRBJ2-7	ASSREGGGRNEQY
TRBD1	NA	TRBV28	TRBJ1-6	ASSPGQGTSPLH
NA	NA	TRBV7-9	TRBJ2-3	SSSLRQPTSTDTQY
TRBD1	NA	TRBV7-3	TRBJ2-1	ASSAQGAGRNEQF
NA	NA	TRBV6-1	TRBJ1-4	ASSGEQESNEKLF
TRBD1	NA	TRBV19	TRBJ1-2	ASSTGQANYGYT